This T cell receptor beta chain was recorded in a study of PD-1 and CTLA-4 blockade in melanoma. CDR3 length: 15 residues. Assay: immunoSEQ multiplex PCR; the TCRdb copy retains only in-frame clones and omits some. The sample has about 7,200 clones; 75% to 90% are singletons. The sequenced sample was CD8+ T cells from peripheral blood, obtained before anti-PD-1 treatment. The sequence derives from a human donor with melanoma. The chain recombines TRBV21-1 with TRBJ2-1. TRBV21-1 is noted as a pseudogene. For the CDR3, the DNA is TGTGCCAGCAGCGGCAGGGAGAGCTCCTACAATGAGCAGTTCTTC. Its translation is CASSGRESSYNEQFF.